This T cell receptor (beta chain) was sequenced in a study of T cells in Graves' hyperthyroidism and ophthalmopathy. This clonotype was seen many times. TCR beta CDR3 region amplification was performed from RNA transcripts. The HTBI primer set served for first-round RT-PCR of the TCR CDR3. TCRdb independently ran MiXCR on the multiplex PCR reads; one entry per CDR3 protein. This repertoire shows around 520,000 distinct CDR3 sequences, around 15% found once; its top ten account for 11% to 15%. The CDR3 has 13 amino acids. Trimming cost V 8 bases and J 5 bases; bases outside gene matches: 7. Diagnosis rested on symptoms, serum thyroxine and TRAb, thyroid ultrasound, and orbital computed tomography.

V gene TRBV12-3 or TRBV12-4 combines with J gene TRBJ2-3, with 7 bases matching TRBD2. Material: blood. This sequence originates from a woman aged 40 to 50 with Graves' hyperthyroidism. The CDR3 nucleotides are TGTGCCAGCGCGGGGAGGGCCGTAGATACGCAGTATTTT. It specifies CASAGRAVDTQYF.